This entry is about one T cell receptor (beta chain). Its antigen is not known. CDR3-region Arm-PCR and iRepertoire HTBI primers produced the TCR beta libraries. MiXCR, run by TCRdb on the multiplex PCR reads, gives a single entry per CDR3 protein. The repertoire holds just over 600,000 distinct CDR3 sequences, about 16% seen once, with 15% to 20% in the top ten. These data originate in a study of regulatory T cells in long-lasting Graves disease. Background on the study: The study enrolled newly diagnosed Graves' patients on antithyroid drugs under 3 months. Findings and limits, study-wide: When disease was persistent, TRBV28, TRBJ1-2 and TRBJ2-5 were the favored segments. Less diverse TCR repertoires were seen in persistent Graves' patients than in newly diagnosed ones.

As for time point: newly diagnosed GD, antithyroid drugs for less than 3 months. Researchers made the TCR library from RNA that was extracted from PBMCs. Germline V CDR1 and CDR2: LGHDT, YNNKEL (reference sequence). The CDR3 loop spans 13 amino acids. The ends lost 6 bases at V and 4 bases at J; junction bases unmatched: 6. These data were also reused for a study on T cells in Graves' hyperthyroidism and ophthalmopathy. According to that study: The HTBI set primed first-round TCR CDR3 RT-PCR.

V gene TRBV3-1 combines with J gene TRBJ2-7; 7 positions match TRBD1. This TCR derives from a woman aged 30 to 39 with Graves disease. The material was peripheral blood mononuclear cells (PBMCs), obtained at new diagnosis, from a patient treated with antithyroid drugs. This CDR3 is CASRRTGQYEQYF. Written as DNA, the CDR3 is TGTGCCAGCAGAAGGACAGGACAATACGAGCAGTACTTC.